This TCR beta chain was captured in a study of PD-1 blockade in classical Hodgkin lymphoma. Overall study context: Patients got intravenous nivolumab 3 mg/kg every 2 weeks. Findings of the study overall: Reports described newly diagnosed patients as having lower baseline TCR diversity than healthy donors. Researchers reported that CD4+ TCR diversity, though not CD8+, rose significantly by C4D1.

A remark on this clone: Its cognate antigen is unknown.

All patients relapsed after autologous stem cell transplantation, and brentuximab vedotin exposure varied. Patients showed best responses of complete response, partial response or progressive disease. Some clones are missing from TCRdb's copy, which holds only in-frame ones; the method was immunoSEQ multiplex PCR. The sample has tens of thousands of clones, around 90% seen once; the top ten hold around 9.7%. The V and J ends lost 3 bases and 2 bases, in that order; junction bases with no gene match: 6. Germline CDR1 SGHNT, CDR2 YYREEE (reference sequence). This CDR3 has 16 residues. The specimen comprised peripheral blood mononuclear cells (PBMCs), sampled at baseline. J is TRBJ2-3 and V is TRBV5-4, with TRBD2 identical over 10 bases. The TCR comes from a human donor with classical Hodgkin lymphoma. DNA for the CDR3: TGTGCCAGCAGCTCCCCACTAGCGGGGAACACAGATACGCAGTATTTT. Its protein product is CASSSPLAGNTDTQYF.